The rows below give T cell receptor beta chains drawn from one sample of a study of Ad26.COV2.S vaccination and SARS-CoV-2 variants. Measured with immunoSEQ multiplex PCR; TCRdb has only the in-frame clones, and not every one. The table has around 340,000 clones, 75% to 90% seen once; the top ten hold just under 5%. The sequencing here drew on peripheral blood, taken in a trial of Ad26.COV2.S vaccine versus placebo. These receptors came from a person aged 18-65 years who received the Ad26.COV2.S COVID-19 vaccine or a placebo. CDR3s include the opening cysteine and the closing phenylalanine or tryptophan. A D gene is named only where the DNA matches it firmly. Part of the rows lack a size; the others show once, few, many or a class for expanded clones.

V gene: TRBV29-1; clone size: NA; J gene: TRBJ1-1; D gene: NA; CDR3 DNA: TGCAGCGTTGAAGAGGGGGCGGGCACTGAAGCTTTCTTT; CDR3 protein: CSVEEGAGTEAFF
V gene: TRBV7-9; clone size: NA; J gene: TRBJ2-3; D gene: NA; CDR3 DNA: TGTGCCAGCAGCTTAGGGACAGCTAGCACAGATACGCAGTATTTT; CDR3 protein: CASSLGTASTDTQYF
V gene: TRBV7-9; clone size: NA; J gene: TRBJ2-1; D gene: NA; CDR3 DNA: TGTGCCAGCAGCTTGGTCGATAAGACAGAGTGGTTCTTC; CDR3 protein: CASSLVDKTEWFF
V gene: TRBV10-2; clone size: NA; J gene: TRBJ2-7; D gene: TRBD2; CDR3 DNA: TGCGCCAGCGCCTCCGGGCTAGCGGGGCTCTACGAGCAGTACTTC; CDR3 protein: CASASGLAGLYEQYF
V gene: TRBV11-2; clone size: NA; J gene: TRBJ1-1; D gene: TRBD1; CDR3 DNA: TGTGCCAGCACTAAGACAGGGGTGAACACTGAAGCTTTCTTT; CDR3 protein: CASTKTGVNTEAFF
V gene: TRBV7-2; clone size: NA; J gene: TRBJ2-1; D gene: NA; CDR3 DNA: TGTGCCAGCAGCTATACTAGGTTGAGTGAGCAGTTCTTC; CDR3 protein: CASSYTRLSEQFF
V gene: TRBV14; clone size: NA; J gene: TRBJ2-1; D gene: TRBD2; CDR3 DNA: TGTGCCAGCAGCCAACTCGGACTAGCGGGAGGGCCCGATGAGCAGTTCTTC; CDR3 protein: CASSQLGLAGGPDEQFF
V gene: TRBV28; clone size: NA; J gene: TRBJ2-7; D gene: NA; CDR3 DNA: TGTGCCAGCAGTGGTCTGGACGGCCTCCGGCAGCAGTACTTC; CDR3 protein: CASSGLDGLRQQYF
V gene: TRBV7-9; clone size: NA; J gene: TRBJ2-4; D gene: TRBD2; CDR3 DNA: TGTGCCAGCAGCTTAGGGGAGGGGATTCAGTACTTC; CDR3 protein: CASSLGEGIQYF
V gene: TRBV7-3; clone size: NA; J gene: TRBJ1-3; D gene: NA; CDR3 DNA: TGTGCCAGCAGCTTAGGGGCAGGGGACACCATATATTTT; CDR3 protein: CASSLGAGDTIYF
V gene: TRBV3-1/TRBV3-2; clone size: NA; J gene: TRBJ1-6; D gene: TRBD1; CDR3 DNA: TGTGCCAGCAGCCACTATCCAGGGGGCGCGCCCTATAATTCACCCCTCCACTTT; CDR3 protein: CASSHYPGGAPYNSPLHF
V gene: TRBV5-1; clone size: NA; J gene: TRBJ1-1; D gene: NA; CDR3 DNA: TGCGCCAGCAGCTCATTTCAGGGTAACACTGAAGCTTTCTTT; CDR3 protein: CASSSFQGNTEAFF
V gene: TRBV28; clone size: NA; J gene: TRBJ2-7; D gene: NA; CDR3 DNA: TGTGCCAGCAGTTTGGGCGGGACAGCGATTCCCTACGAGCAGTACTTC; CDR3 protein: CASSLGGTAIPYEQYF
V gene: TRBV19; clone size: NA; J gene: TRBJ1-1; D gene: NA; CDR3 DNA: TGTGCCAGTAGTTGGGCAGGGTCGGGGAACACTGAAGCTTTCTTT; CDR3 protein: CASSWAGSGNTEAFF
V gene: TRBV7-2; clone size: NA; J gene: TRBJ1-4; D gene: NA; CDR3 DNA: TGTGCCAGCAGCTTCCAGAGCGACGCAACTAATGAAAAACTGTTTTTT; CDR3 protein: CASSFQSDATNEKLFF
V gene: TRBV28; clone size: once; J gene: TRBJ2-4; D gene: NA; CDR3 DNA: TGTGCCAGCAGTTTATGGGGTGCCAAAAACATTCAGTACTTC; CDR3 protein: CASSLWGAKNIQYF
V gene: TRBV15; clone size: NA; J gene: TRBJ2-1; D gene: NA; CDR3 DNA: TGTGCCACCAGCAGGACCAGGGGTTCCTACAATGAGCAGTTCTTC; CDR3 protein: CATSRTRGSYNEQFF
V gene: TRBV6-5; clone size: NA; J gene: TRBJ1-2; D gene: TRBD1; CDR3 DNA: TGTGCCAGCAGAGTGACAGGGGTTACCTATGGCTACACCTTC; CDR3 protein: CASRVTGVTYGYTF
V gene: TRBV7-2; clone size: NA; J gene: TRBJ1-5; D gene: NA; CDR3 DNA: TGTGCCAGCAGTCTACAGGGTCAGGAACAGCCCCAGCATTTT; CDR3 protein: CASSLQGQEQPQHF
V gene: TRBV4-2; clone size: NA; J gene: TRBJ2-1; D gene: NA; CDR3 DNA: TGTGCCAGCAGCCAAGTTTATCGAACAGGGTTCCACAATGAGCAGTTCTTC; CDR3 protein: CASSQVYRTGFHNEQFF
V gene: TRBV5-8; clone size: NA; J gene: TRBJ2-7; D gene: TRBD1; CDR3 DNA: TGTGCCAGCGGGGACAGGGGGCTCGAGCAGTACTTC; CDR3 protein: CASGDRGLEQYF
V gene: TRBV5-8; clone size: few; J gene: TRBJ2-7; D gene: NA; CDR3 DNA: TGTGCCAGCAGCTTGGCCACCAGTCGGGCCCTCTCCTACGAGCAGTACTTC; CDR3 protein: CASSLATSRALSYEQYF
V gene: TRBV9; clone size: NA; J gene: TRBJ2-1; D gene: TRBD2; CDR3 DNA: TGTGCCAGCAGCCCTCGTTATAGCGGGGGGGTATATCTTACAGAGAATGAGCAGTTCTTC; CDR3 protein: CASSPRYSGGVYLTENEQFF
V gene: TRBV6-6; clone size: NA; J gene: TRBJ2-1; D gene: NA; CDR3 DNA: TGTGCCAGCAGTTACATTCCCCACAACAATGAGCAGTTCTTC; CDR3 protein: CASSYIPHNNEQFF
V gene: TRBV10-1; clone size: NA; J gene: TRBJ2-7; D gene: TRBD1; CDR3 DNA: TGCGCCAGCAGTGAGAACTACTCAACAGGGGGCTACGAGCAGTACTTC; CDR3 protein: CASSENYSTGGYEQYF
V gene: TRBV11-3; clone size: NA; J gene: TRBJ2-3; D gene: TRBD1; CDR3 DNA: TGTGCCAGCAGCCTGACAGGGTTGGGGACAGATACGCAGTATTTT; CDR3 protein: CASSLTGLGTDTQYF
V gene: TRBV10-3; clone size: NA; J gene: TRBJ2-2; D gene: NA; CDR3 DNA: TGTGCCATCAGCATACAGGTACCGAACACCGGGGAGCTGTTTTTT; CDR3 protein: CAISIQVPNTGELFF
V gene: TRBV2; clone size: few; J gene: TRBJ2-7; D gene: TRBD1; CDR3 DNA: TGTGCCAGCAGCCTCCAGGGGGCCCACGAGCAGTACTTC; CDR3 protein: CASSLQGAHEQYF
V gene: TRBV12-3/TRBV12-4; clone size: NA; J gene: TRBJ2-7; D gene: NA; CDR3 DNA: TGTGCCAGCAGTCGACAGTACGAGCAGTACTTC; CDR3 protein: CASSRQYEQYF
V gene: TRBV7-8; clone size: NA; J gene: TRBJ2-2; D gene: NA; CDR3 DNA: TGTGCCAGCAGCCTCCGACTCAACACCGGGGAGCTGTTTTTT; CDR3 protein: CASSLRLNTGELFF
V gene: TRBV20-1; clone size: NA; J gene: TRBJ2-1; D gene: TRBD2; CDR3 DNA: TGCAGTGCTACCCAAGCGGGGGAGCAGTTCTTC; CDR3 protein: CSATQAGEQFF
V gene: TRBV18; clone size: few; J gene: TRBJ2-7; D gene: TRBD2; CDR3 DNA: TGTGCCAGCTCACCATCGCCTAGCGGGAGCGTGGGCGAGCAGTACTTC; CDR3 protein: CASSPSPSGSVGEQYF
V gene: TRBV7-9; clone size: NA; J gene: TRBJ1-1; D gene: NA; CDR3 DNA: TGTGCCAGCAGCTACCACATCAGGGAGAACACTGAAGCTTTCTTT; CDR3 protein: CASSYHIRENTEAFF
V gene: TRBV5-1; clone size: NA; J gene: TRBJ2-7; D gene: NA; CDR3 DNA: TGCGCCAGCAGCCTGAGCTGGACACCACCTTACGAGCAGTACTTC; CDR3 protein: CASSLSWTPPYEQYF